This is a list of T cell receptor beta chains from one sample in a study of T-cell memory formation after mild COVID-19. In TCRdb, the 5' RACE reads were re-called with MiXCR into one record per CDR3 protein. The data contain 400,000 to 550,000 distinct CDR3 sequences, around a quarter of them singletons. The sequenced sample was PBMCs or a T cell subset sorted from them (not recorded which). The source of these receptors is an adult woman who had mild COVID-19 (a few samples of this study predate the infection). Cell type and time point are not known. Both conserved end residues are part of each CDR3. The order of the fields is CDR3 protein, clone size, V gene, J gene. Clone size is not always given. Where it is, it says once, few, many or a class for expanded clones.

CDR3: CASSSLAGGLNEQFF
size: few
V: TRBV6-5
J: TRBJ2-1

CDR3: CASSADYVGTGKNIQYF
size: -
V: TRBV9
J: TRBJ2-4

CDR3: CASSLFVGYGYTF
size: -
V: TRBV7-9
J: TRBJ1-2

CDR3: CASSLAQVSRETQYF
size: -
V: TRBV7-2
J: TRBJ2-5

CDR3: CASSYHGDRGDTEAFF
size: few
V: TRBV6-5
J: TRBJ1-1

CDR3: CASSQWAVAYEQFF
size: -
V: TRBV3-1
J: TRBJ2-1

CDR3: CSARDRIYGYTF
size: few
V: TRBV20-1
J: TRBJ1-2

CDR3: CASSRHLWAETYNEQFF
size: -
V: TRBV7-8
J: TRBJ2-1

CDR3: CASSPGGAAYEQYF
size: many
V: TRBV7-9
J: TRBJ2-7

CDR3: CATLAGVGTGELFF
size: few
V: TRBV7-9
J: TRBJ2-2

CDR3: CASSRRNYETDTQYF
size: -
V: TRBV11-2
J: TRBJ2-3

CDR3: CASSLTGRGGNTIYF
size: few
V: TRBV12-3/TRBV12-4
J: TRBJ1-3

CDR3: CASSQVDFPREQFF
size: -
V: TRBV14
J: TRBJ2-1

CDR3: CASSTSGGGETQYF
size: -
V: TRBV2
J: TRBJ2-5

CDR3: CATSRGTGANTGELFF
size: -
V: TRBV15
J: TRBJ2-2